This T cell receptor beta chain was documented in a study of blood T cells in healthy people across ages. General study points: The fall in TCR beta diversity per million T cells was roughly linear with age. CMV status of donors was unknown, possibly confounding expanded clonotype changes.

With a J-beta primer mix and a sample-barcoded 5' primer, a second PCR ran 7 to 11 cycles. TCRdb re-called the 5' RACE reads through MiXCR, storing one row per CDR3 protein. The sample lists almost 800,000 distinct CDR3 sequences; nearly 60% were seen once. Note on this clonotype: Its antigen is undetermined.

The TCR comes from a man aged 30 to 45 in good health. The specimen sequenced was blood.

The CDR3 loop reads CASTDASSYNEQFF. The CDR3 nucleotides are TGTGCCAGCACTGATGCGAGCTCCTACAATGAGCAGTTCTTC. This rearrangement joins TRBV12-3 or TRBV12-4 to TRBJ2-1, with D hard to call. The CDR3 is 14 amino acids. The V end lost 7 bases, the J end lost 0 bases, and 10 bases lay between the germline ends.